The sequence of this T cell receptor (beta chain) was determined in a study of blood T cell repertoires in COVID-19. Overall study context: The study drew acute and convalescent COVID-19 samples from the United States, Italy and Spain. Sources were T cells, B-cell-depleted T cells, or PBMCs; the material itself was cDNA or gDNA.

This table comes from immunoSEQ multiplex PCR, and its TCRdb copy is limited to in-frame clones, with some not included. The sample lists roughly 150,000 clones, approximately 82% occurring once. Germline loops: CDR1 SGHDT, CDR2 YYEEEE. The CDR3 is 13 amino acids. Deletions cut 3 bases from V and 2 bases from J, with 9 bases between. This rearrangement joins TRBV5-6 to TRBJ2-7; D uncertain. The sequence was collected from a man in his sixties or seventies who had recovered from COVID-19. Sequenced sample: peripheral blood. The CDR3 DNA reads TGTGCCAGCAGCTCCATTTCCACCTACGAGCAGTACTTC. This gives the protein CASSSISTYEQYF.